Listed below are T cell receptor beta chains from one sample, sequenced in a study of somatic reversion in DOCK8 deficiency. TCRdb analysed the multiplex PCR reads with MiXCR anew, one entry per CDR3 protein. The data hold more than 2,000 distinct CDR3 sequences, with roughly 26% observed a single time. The sequenced sample consisted of peripheral blood. Source of these receptors: a human donor in good health. The CDR3 runs from the conserved cysteine through the conserved F or W. Fields, in order: clone size, D gene, V gene, J gene, CDR3 protein, CDR3 DNA. The D gene is left open where the match is weak. Only part of the rows carry a size: once, few, many, or a class if the clone is expanded.

clone_size: medium-sized
d_call: TRBD2
v_call: TRBV19
j_call: TRBJ2-7
cdr3_aa: CASSPTGQRGEQYF
cdr3_nt: TGTGCCAGTAGTCCGACGGGTCAGCGGGGCGAGCAGTACTTC

clone_size: -
d_call: -
v_call: TRBV27
j_call: TRBJ1-1
cdr3_aa: CASSLGGGMNTEAFF
cdr3_nt: TGTGCCAGCAGTCTCGGGGGGGGCATGAACACTGAAGCTTTCTTT

clone_size: medium-sized
d_call: TRBD2
v_call: TRBV19
j_call: TRBJ2-7
cdr3_aa: CASSIEAGKRAAGGSSYEQYF
cdr3_nt: TGTGCCAGTAGTATAGAAGCGGGGAAACGGGCAGCGGGAGGTTCCTCCTACGAGCAGTACTTC

clone_size: few
d_call: -
v_call: TRBV14
j_call: TRBJ2-7
cdr3_aa: CASSQGRWARFDEQYF
cdr3_nt: TGTGCCAGCAGCCAAGGGAGATGGGCTAGATTTGACGAGCAGTACTTC

clone_size: medium-sized
d_call: TRBD1
v_call: TRBV6-6
j_call: TRBJ1-5
cdr3_aa: CASRRDGLAGQRAGDGNQPQHF
cdr3_nt: TGTGCCAGCAGGAGGGATGGACTAGCGGGACAGAGGGCAGGGGATGGCAATCAGCCCCAGCATTTT

clone_size: medium-sized
d_call: TRBD1
v_call: TRBV4-1
j_call: TRBJ1-1
cdr3_aa: CASSLGQGNTEAFF
cdr3_nt: TGCGCCAGCAGCCTTGGACAGGGGAACACTGAAGCTTTCTTT

clone_size: few
d_call: TRBD1
v_call: TRBV6-1
j_call: TRBJ1-1
cdr3_aa: CASQGQGGTEAFF
cdr3_nt: TGTGCCAGCCAGGGACAGGGGGGCACTGAAGCTTTCTTT

clone_size: -
d_call: -
v_call: TRBV6-5
j_call: TRBJ1-5
cdr3_aa: CASSYSMGGRGQPQHF
cdr3_nt: TGTGCCAGCAGTTACTCGATGGGGGGACGCGGTCAGCCCCAGCATTTT

clone_size: few
d_call: TRBD1
v_call: TRBV7-8
j_call: TRBJ2-7
cdr3_aa: CASSSVNRGTYEQYF
cdr3_nt: TGTGCCAGCAGCTCAGTGAACAGGGGAACCTACGAGCAGTACTTC

clone_size: large
d_call: -
v_call: TRBV10-3
j_call: TRBJ1-2
cdr3_aa: CAISEDSTNYGYTF
cdr3_nt: TGTGCCATCAGTGAGGACAGCACTAACTATGGCTACACCTTC

clone_size: once
d_call: -
v_call: TRBV7-3
j_call: TRBJ2-2
cdr3_aa: CASSSQGNTGELFF
cdr3_nt: TGTGCCAGCAGCTCTCAGGGTAACACCGGGGAGCTGTTTTTT

clone_size: -
d_call: -
v_call: TRBV6-6
j_call: TRBJ2-2
cdr3_aa: CASSYSFQGANTGELFF
cdr3_nt: TGTGCCAGCAGTTACTCGTTTCAAGGGGCCAACACCGGGGAGCTGTTTTTT

clone_size: -
d_call: -
v_call: TRBV5-6
j_call: TRBJ1-2
cdr3_aa: CASRLAPGDTSNYGYTF
cdr3_nt: TGTGCCAGCCGCTTGGCCCCCGGGGACACCAGTAACTATGGCTACACCTTC

clone_size: -
d_call: TRBD2
v_call: TRBV19
j_call: TRBJ2-7
cdr3_aa: CASSMGGRPFYEQYF
cdr3_nt: TGTGCCAGTAGTATGGGCGGGAGGCCGTTCTACGAGCAGTACTTC

clone_size: few
d_call: -
v_call: TRBV2
j_call: TRBJ1-5
cdr3_aa: CATAGSNQPQHF
cdr3_nt: TGTGCCACCGCGGGTAGCAATCAGCCCCAGCATTTT

clone_size: medium-sized
d_call: -
v_call: TRBV5-4
j_call: TRBJ1-3
cdr3_aa: CASSSSGTQRNTIYF
cdr3_nt: TGTGCCAGCAGCTCGTCAGGGACGCAAAGAAACACCATATATTTT

clone_size: large
d_call: -
v_call: TRBV30
j_call: TRBJ1-1
cdr3_aa: CAWSGDGPRNTEAFF
cdr3_nt: TGTGCCTGGAGTGGGGACGGACCTCGGAACACTGAAGCTTTCTTT

clone_size: medium-sized
d_call: TRBD1
v_call: TRBV6-9
j_call: TRBJ2-7
cdr3_aa: CASSGQGGDSALGSYEQYF
cdr3_nt: TGTGCCAGCAGTGGTCAAGGGGGCGACAGCGCCTTAGGCTCCTACGAGCAGTACTTC

clone_size: few
d_call: -
v_call: TRBV7-9
j_call: TRBJ2-7
cdr3_aa: CASSPGFYEQYF
cdr3_nt: TGTGCCAGCAGCCCGGGGTTCTACGAGCAGTACTTC

clone_size: few
d_call: TRBD1
v_call: TRBV12-3/TRBV12-4
j_call: TRBJ2-7
cdr3_aa: CASSTGTGQYYEQYF
cdr3_nt: TGTGCCAGCAGTACCGGGACAGGGCAGTACTACGAGCAGTACTTC

clone_size: -
d_call: TRBD1
v_call: TRBV5-1
j_call: TRBJ2-7
cdr3_aa: CASSWGQNYEQYF
cdr3_nt: TGCGCCAGCAGCTGGGGACAGAACTACGAGCAGTACTTC

clone_size: few
d_call: -
v_call: TRBV7-2
j_call: TRBJ1-5
cdr3_aa: CASSHGAGRNQPQHF
cdr3_nt: TGTGCCAGCAGCCACGGGGCAGGGCGAAATCAGCCCCAGCATTTT

clone_size: once
d_call: -
v_call: TRBV27
j_call: TRBJ1-2
cdr3_aa: CASSPGGRDVGYTF
cdr3_nt: TGTGCCAGCAGCCCGGGGGGGAGGGACGTCGGCTACACCTTC

clone_size: medium-sized
d_call: -
v_call: TRBV5-6
j_call: TRBJ2-7
cdr3_aa: CASSLRGSWGRGNGDEQYF
cdr3_nt: TGTGCCAGCAGCTTACGAGGAAGCTGGGGTCGGGGGAACGGCGACGAGCAGTACTTC

clone_size: large
d_call: -
v_call: TRBV6-2/TRBV6-3
j_call: TRBJ1-2
cdr3_aa: CASSYTGIYGYTF
cdr3_nt: TGTGCCAGCAGTTACACGGGAATCTATGGCTACACCTTC